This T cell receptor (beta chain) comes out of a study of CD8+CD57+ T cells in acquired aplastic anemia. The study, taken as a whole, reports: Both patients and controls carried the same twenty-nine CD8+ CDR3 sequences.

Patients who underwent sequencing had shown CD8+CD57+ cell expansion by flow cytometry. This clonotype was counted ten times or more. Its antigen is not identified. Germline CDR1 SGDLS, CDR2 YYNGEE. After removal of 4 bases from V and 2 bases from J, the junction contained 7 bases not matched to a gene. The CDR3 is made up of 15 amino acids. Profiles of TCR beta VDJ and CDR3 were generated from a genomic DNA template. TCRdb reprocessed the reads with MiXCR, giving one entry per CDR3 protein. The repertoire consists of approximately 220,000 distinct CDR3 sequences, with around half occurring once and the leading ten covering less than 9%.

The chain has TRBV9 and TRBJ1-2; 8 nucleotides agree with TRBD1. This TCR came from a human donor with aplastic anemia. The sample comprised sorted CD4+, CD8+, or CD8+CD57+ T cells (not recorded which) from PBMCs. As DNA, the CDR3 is TGTGCCAGCAGCCCGAACCCAGGGGGCAACTATGGCTACACCTTC. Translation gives CASSPNPGGNYGYTF.